This T cell receptor beta chain was captured by sequencing in a study of PD-1 blockade in mismatch repair-deficient tumors. Profiling relied on immunoSEQ multiplex PCR, and the TCRdb table lists in-frame clones only, not all of them. Of more than 85,000 clones in the sample, about 79% were seen once. Study-level results: Tumor-resident clones, often absent from pretreatment blood, expanded after pembrolizumab and then contracted.

Regarding this clone: Its antigen is undetermined.

Trimming took off 6 bases at V and 0 bases at J, with 10 bases between the two ends. The CDR3 is 14 residues long. Germline V gene data show CDR1 as SGHDN and CDR2 as FVKESK. Here the sequenced sample was peripheral blood, taken roughly 36 weeks after starting pembrolizumab. The chain couples TRBV14 to TRBJ2-3; D gene ambiguous. The source of this sequence is an adult with mismatch repair-deficient cancer. The CDR3 DNA reads TGTGCCAGCAGGGGATGGGCGAGCACAGATACGCAGTATTTT. It yields the protein CASRGWASTDTQYF.